What follows are 21 T cell receptor beta chains derived from one specimen sequenced in a study of blood T cell repertoires in COVID-19. Generated by immunoSEQ multiplex PCR, the TCRdb table keeps only in-frame clones and is missing some. The sample carries 85,000 to 120,000 clones, less than 80% recorded once. Sequencing used peripheral blood. These receptor sequences come from a man at least 80 years old with COVID-19, enrolled during active disease.

This CDR3 reads CASSYRQGGTEAFF. In DNA form, the CDR3 reads TGTGCCAGCAGTTACCGCCAGGGCGGCACTGAAGCTTTCTTT. The rearrangement links TRBV6-6 to TRBJ1-1; D perhaps matches TRBD1 (5 bases). Germline V gives CDR1 MNHNY, CDR2 SVGAGI (reference sequence). This CDR3 contains 14 residues. Trimming pared 2 bases from V and 4 bases from J, leaving 11 bases between.

This chain joins TRBV18 and TRBJ2-2, with 7 bases matching TRBD2. CDR1 and CDR2 (germline): KGHSH, LQKENI. The CDR3 is 17 amino acids. J was trimmed by 6 bases and V by 3 bases; bases with no gene match: 13. The CDR3 region has the DNA TGTGCCAGCTCACCCCAGGTGCTAGCGGCCAAGGCCGGGGAGCTGTTTTTT. It translates to CASSPQVLAAKAGELFF.

V and J are TRBV5-1 and TRBJ2-3, with 8 bases that match TRBD1. From germline, CDR1 is SGHRS and CDR2 YFSETQ. The CDR3 is 17 residues long. V trimming: 0 bases; J trimming: 0 bases; junction bases outside the gene matches: 6. In nucleotides, the CDR3 is TGCGCCAGCAGCTTGGATTGGACAGGGTCTAGCACAGATACGCAGTATTTT. It yields the protein CASSLDWTGSSTDTQYF.

Regarding this clone: Compared with germline, one end of the junction differs, possibly owing to a read error. The chain links TRBV5-8 to TRBJ1-5; D might be TRBD1 (5 bases). The CDR3 has 14 residues. Germline V gives CDR1 SGHTS, CDR2 YDEGEE. CDR3 sequence: CANSFDAGYQPQHF. DNA for the CDR3: TGTGCCAACAGCTTCGACGCAGGGTACCAGCCCCAGCATTTT.

The chain joins TRBV3-1 (or the pseudogene TRBV3-2) to TRBJ2-3; tentative D call: TRBD2 (5 bases). Germline-derived CDR1 and CDR2 are LGHDT and YNNKEL (reference sequence). The CDR3 extends over 12 amino acids. Trimming shortened V by 6 bases and J by 3 bases, and 7 bases separated the two germline ends. CDR3 residues: CASSVATDTQYF. CDR3 DNA sequence: TGTGCCAGCAGTGTAGCGACAGATACGCAGTATTTT.

This sequence joins TRBV3-1 (or the pseudogene TRBV3-2) and TRBJ2-7; 8 bases map to TRBD2. This CDR3 is built from 14 residues. V lost 1 base and J lost 7; bases outside the gene matches: 6. From germline, CDR1 is LGHDT and CDR2 YNNKEL (reference sequence). The CDR3 DNA sequence: TGTGCCAGCAGCCAAGTCGGGAGGGCCAATGAGCAGTACTTC. Translating gives CASSQVGRANEQYF.

V gene TRBV6-2 or TRBV6-3 combines with J gene TRBJ2-1; D call uncertain. Germline lookup yields CDR1 MNHEY and CDR2 SVGEGT. V was trimmed by 6 bases and J by 3 bases, leaving 9 bases between them. There are 13 residues in the CDR3. The CDR3 bases are TGTGCCAGCAGCCTTCTAGGCTACAATGAGCAGTTCTTC. Translating it yields CASSLLGYNEQFF.

The chain has TRBV2 and TRBJ2-7; TRBD1 matches at 11 bases. The CDR3 spans 12 residues. The V and J ends lost 6 bases and 7 bases, in that order; junction bases with no gene match: 2. Germline values: CDR1 SNHLY, CDR2 FYNNEI. DNA for the CDR3: TGTGCCAGCAGGGGGACAGGGGGGGAGCAGTACTTC. It translates to CASRGTGGEQYF.

This chain uses TRBV28 with TRBJ2-1, with 9 bases lining up with TRBD1. CDR1 is MDHEN, CDR2 SYDVKM, per germline. Losses at the gene ends were 3 bases for V and 4 bases for J; bases not matched to a gene: 13. The CDR3 length is 18 residues. This CDR3 reads CASSFQHTGGWVYNEQFF. CDR3 DNA: TGTGCCAGCAGTTTTCAGCACACAGGGGGCTGGGTTTACAATGAGCAGTTCTTC.

The chain recombines TRBV25-1 with TRBJ2-6; D not certain. The germline gives CDR1 MGHDK, CDR2 SYGVNS. The CDR3 is made up of 14 amino acids. Trimming removed 8 bases from V and 2 bases from J, with 10 bases in between. The CDR3 loop is CASAGRAGANVLTF. In DNA, the CDR3 is TGTGCCAGCGCAGGTCGCGCTGGGGCCAACGTCCTGACTTTC.

Points on this clone: This specimen includes other DNA sequences encoding the same CDR3. The CDR3: CASSVGGTVNTEAFF. The DNA of the CDR3 is TGTGCCAGCAGCGTAGGGGGGACAGTTAACACTGAAGCTTTCTTT. The chain joins TRBV9 to TRBJ1-1; 7 positions match TRBD1. CDR1 and CDR2 from the germline V gene are SGDLS and YYNGEE. The CDR3 contains 15 residues. After removal of 0 bases from V and 2 bases from J, the junction contained 4 bases not matched to a gene.

V gene TRBV28 combines with J gene TRBJ2-1, with no clear D. V was cut by 4 bases and J by 0 bases, with 13 bases left in between. The CDR3 is 16 residues long. CDR1 MDHEN and CDR2 SYDVKM come from the germline V gene. The CDR3, as DNA: TGTGCCAGCAGTTCCCTGACTTTTAGCTCCTACAATGAGCAGTTCTTC. Protein sequence: CASSSLTFSSYNEQFF.

The chain links TRBV6-1 to TRBJ2-5, with 10 bases identical to TRBD2. The CDR3 consists of 16 residues. J gave up 5 bases and V 1 base, and 7 bases lay outside the gene matches. Germline lookup yields CDR1 MNHNS and CDR2 SASEGT. The CDR3: CASSEGPSGSGETQYF. In nucleotides, the CDR3 is TGTGCCAGCAGTGAAGGTCCTAGCGGGAGCGGCGAGACCCAGTACTTC.

CDR3 DNA sequence: TGTGCCAGCAGCTCCCGGACAGGGTGGGCTGGCTACACCTTC. This sequence encodes CASSSRTGWAGYTF. This chain joins TRBV11-2 and TRBJ1-2; TRBD1 aligns across 8 bases. Germline CDR1 and CDR2: SGHAT and FQNNGV. V was pared by 4 bases and J by 7 bases, with 8 bases of the junction left unmatched. The CDR3 length is 14 residues.

This clone has only one observation. The rearrangement uses TRBV7-9 and TRBJ1-1; D ambiguous. Germline V gene sequence: CDR1 SEHNR, CDR2 FQNEAQ (reference sequence). The germline V and J ends were trimmed by 5 bases and 2 bases, with 21 bases remaining between them. This CDR3 region has 17 residues. The DNA for the CDR3 is TGTGCCAGCAGCACTAGAGACACAGTATGGCTTAACACTGAAGCTTTCTTT. Translated: CASSTRDTVWLNTEAFF. Full variable domain (outside the CDR3, taken from reference TRBV7-9 and TRBJ1-1): DTGVSQNPRHKITKRGQNVTFRCDPISEHNRLYWYRQTLGQGPEFLTYFQNEAQLEKSRLLSDRFSAERPKGSFSTLEIQRTEQGDSAMYLCASSTRDTVWLNTEAFFGQGTRLTVV.

CDR3 DNA: TGTGCCAGCAGTAATATTTCACCCCTCCACTTT. This sequence encodes CASSNISPLHF. The V call is TRBV28, the J call TRBJ1-6; D remains ambiguous. Trimming cost V 5 bases and J 9 bases, with 5 bases left between them. Germline-derived CDR1 and CDR2 are MDHEN and SYDVKM. The CDR3 sequence is 11 residues long.

There are a few counts of this clone. The chain carries TRBV10-3 and TRBJ1-3, with D unclear. Germline V CDR1 and CDR2: ENHRY, SYGVKD. CDR3 length equals 18 residues. The ends were cut back, 2 bases at V and 0 bases at J, with 17 bases in the middle. The CDR3 nucleotides read TGTGCCATCAGTGAGGGAGCAGCTACCTCATTCTCTGGAAACACCATATATTTT. Amino acid sequence: CAISEGAATSFSGNTIYF.

The CDR3 DNA reads as TGTGCCAGCAGCTTCCAACACCGGGAGGAGCAGTACTTC. This translates into CASSFQHREEQYF. The V call is TRBV7-3, the J call TRBJ2-7; perhaps TRBD2 as D (6 bases). Germline CDR1 is SGHTA and CDR2 is FQGTGA. Between the trimmed V and J ends, which lost 3 bases and 7 bases, there was a span of 13 bases. The CDR3 is 13 residues long.

V is TRBV7-2 and J is TRBJ2-4; 15 bases fit TRBD2. Per germline, CDR1 SGHTA and CDR2 FQGNSA. The CDR3 length is 19 residues. Trimming took 5 bases from V and 0 from J; bases not matched to a gene: 8. The CDR3, as DNA: TGTGCCAGCAGCCCGCCGGGACTAGCGGGAGGAGGAGCCAAAAACATTCAGTACTTC. Protein product: CASSPPGLAGGGAKNIQYF.

V and J are TRBV24-1 and TRBJ2-5; D might be TRBD1 (5 bases). Trimming took 4 bases from V and 0 from J, leaving 11 bases between them. Germline-derived CDR1 and CDR2 are KGHDR and SFDVKD. The CDR3 has 15 amino acids. The CDR3 protein is CATSDPSRDQETQYF. The DNA for the CDR3 is TGTGCCACCAGTGACCCCTCCAGGGACCAAGAGACCCAGTACTTC.

This clone has only a few counts. The V gene is TRBV2, the J gene TRBJ2-1; 8 nucleotides align to TRBD2. Germline CDR1 SNHLY, CDR2 FYNNEI. This CDR3 region has 14 residues. Germline trimming cut 8 bases from V and 6 bases from J; bases unmatched to any gene: 9. CDR3 DNA sequence: TGTGCCAGCCGACAATCTAGCGGGTTCAATGAGCAGTTCTTC. Protein sequence: CASRQSSGFNEQFF.